These 22 T cell receptor beta chains share one sample of origin, sequenced in a study of cytomegalovirus exposure and HLA in healthy donors. The PCR made use of 60 Vbeta and 13 Jbeta primers. Assay used: immunoSEQ multiplex PCR; TCRdb lists only in-frame clones, some missing. This table has some 120,000 clones, roughly 14% appearing once. The sequenced material came from PBMCs. These receptors were obtained from a woman aged 18-29 years in good health and CMV-seronegative.

The chain links TRBV9 to TRBJ2-7; TRBD1 matches at 8 bases. The CDR3 sequence is 19 residues long. V was clipped by 5 bases and J by 0 bases; unmatched bases: 19. Per germline, CDR1 SGDLS and CDR2 YYNGEE. The CDR3 DNA is TGTGCCAGCAGTGGACGTAGAGGCAGGGGGCATCAAAGCTCCTACGAGCAGTACTTC. Encoded protein: CASSGRRGRGHQSSYEQYF.

Only a few counts were recorded for this clone. V is TRBV9 and J is TRBJ2-2, with 10 positions matching TRBD2. The CDR3 covers 17 residues. Trimming removed 0 bases from V and 5 bases from J; junction bases left unmatched: 7. In germline, CDR1 is SGDLS, CDR2 YYNGEE. This chain's CDR3 is CASSVGSSGRGTGELFF. The CDR3 DNA sequence: TGTGCCAGCAGCGTAGGATCTAGCGGGAGAGGAACCGGGGAGCTGTTTTTT.

The rearrangement links TRBV28 to TRBJ2-3; 10 bases align to TRBD1. Germline V gene lookup returns CDR1 MDHEN and CDR2 SYDVKM. V was clipped by 3 bases and J by 5 bases; unmatched bases: 5. The length of the CDR3 is 15 residues. DNA of the CDR3: TGTGCCAGCAGTTTTAGACAGGGGGCTAAAGATACGCAGTATTTT. This sequence encodes CASSFRQGAKDTQYF.

The chain recombines TRBV7-9 with TRBJ1-1; D ambiguous. The CDR3 is made up of 15 amino acids. Germline values: CDR1 SEHNR, CDR2 FQNEAQ (reference sequence). Trimming stripped 3 bases from V and 1 base from J, with 12 bases between. CDR3 sequence (DNA): TGTGCCAGCAGCTTCGATCGGGTAACGAACACTGAAGCTTTCTTT. Encoded protein: CASSFDRVTNTEAFF.

This sequence joins TRBV19 and TRBJ2-7; no clear D gene. Germline CDR1 reads LNHDA; CDR2 reads SQIVND (reference sequence). The CDR3 consists of 13 residues. V gave up 4 bases and J gave up 3 bases, with 10 bases separating them. CDR3 in DNA: TGTGCCAGTAGTAAGTCCACTTACTACGAGCAGTACTTC. Amino acids: CASSKSTYYEQYF.

This clone has just a few counts. The chain combines TRBV9 with TRBJ2-3; 9 positions agree with TRBD2. In germline, CDR1 is SGDLS, CDR2 YYNGEE. CDR3 size: 17 residues. With 4 bases clipped from V and 0 bases from J, the junction kept 9 bases outside the gene matches. DNA for the CDR3: TGTGCCAGCAGCACCCGCGGGGGGGCATCTAGCACAGATACGCAGTATTTT. Amino acids: CASSTRGGASSTDTQYF.

The sample holds a few counts of this clone. The rearrangement joins TRBV19 to TRBJ1-2; tentative D call: TRBD1 (5 bases). Germline CDR1 LNHDA, CDR2 SQIVND (reference sequence). Trimming pared 3 bases from V and 6 bases from J, leaving 11 bases between. There are 13 residues in the CDR3. The CDR3 protein is CASSIGQGDGYTF. For the CDR3, the DNA is TGTGCCAGTAGTATCGGGCAGGGCGATGGCTACACCTTC.

The rearrangement links TRBV19 to TRBJ2-5; TRBD2 aligns across 8 bases. Germline CDR1 is LNHDA and CDR2 is SQIVND (reference sequence). The CDR3 loop spans 16 amino acids. The V and J ends lost 4 bases and 1 base, in that order; junction bases with no gene match: 8. CDR3 protein: CASSTPGAGVQETQYF. The CDR3 coding sequence is TGTGCCAGTAGTACCCCGGGAGCGGGGGTCCAAGAGACCCAGTACTTC.

The V call is TRBV9, the J call TRBJ2-1, with 7 bases matching TRBD2. Trimming took 4 bases from V and 2 from J; bases not matched to a gene: 9. There are 16 residues in the CDR3. Germline V gene lookup returns CDR1 SGDLS and CDR2 YYNGEE. CDR3 bases: TGTGCCAGCAGCTCCTCGGGCGGACTAGCCTACAATGAGCAGTTCTTC. It codes for CASSSSGGLAYNEQFF.

This clone came up a few times. The chain links TRBV19 to TRBJ1-4; 8 positions match TRBD1. The ends lost 6 bases at V and 5 bases at J; junction bases unmatched: 8. The CDR3 length is 15 residues. Germline assignment: CDR1 LNHDA and CDR2 SQIVND (reference sequence). CDR3 in amino acids: CASSDAGQENEKLFF. CDR3 in DNA: TGTGCCAGTAGCGACGCGGGACAGGAGAATGAAAAACTGTTTTTT.

The chain joins TRBV27 to TRBJ1-5; weak D call: TRBD1 (6 bases). Germline loops: CDR1 MNHEY, CDR2 SMNVEV (reference sequence). The CDR3 spans 12 residues. V lost 5 bases and J lost 6, with 8 bases in between. The CDR3 DNA follows: TGTGCCAGCAGTGTACAGGGTCAGCCCCAGCATTTT. This translates into CASSVQGQPQHF.

This clone was recorded a few times. The chain recombines TRBV2 with TRBJ1-5, with a weak D call TRBD1 (5 bases). The germline V gene has CDR1 SNHLY and CDR2 FYNNEI. The germline V and J ends were trimmed by 4 bases and 2 bases, with 6 bases remaining between them. CDR3 length equals 13 residues. CDR3 sequence: CASSGGGNQPQHF. The CDR3, as DNA: TGTGCCAGCAGTGGGGGGGGCAATCAGCCCCAGCATTTT.

V gene TRBV4-2 combines with J gene TRBJ2-7, with 10 bases matching TRBD2. The ends lost 0 bases at V and 5 bases at J; junction bases unmatched: 7. The CDR3 covers 16 residues. From germline, CDR1 is LGHNA and CDR2 YNFKEQ. CDR3 DNA: TGTGCCAGCAGCCAAGATCAGCGGGAGGGCCCGAACGAGCAGTACTTC. Translation: CASSQDQREGPNEQYF.

This clone came up a few times. This chain connects TRBV28 to TRBJ1-1; a possible D gene is TRBD1 (5 bases). Germline values: CDR1 MDHEN, CDR2 SYDVKM. Trimming took 5 bases from V and 11 from J, leaving 12 bases between them. This CDR3 spans 11 amino acids. CDR3 residues: CASSPGRAAFF. CDR3 DNA sequence: TGTGCCAGCAGTCCAGGGAGGGCGGCTTTCTTT.

This clone was seen a few times. The rearrangement links TRBV5-6 to TRBJ2-5, with D possibly matching TRBD2 (5 bases). V was shortened by 4 bases and J by 7 bases, with 14 bases between the two germline ends. Germline assignment: CDR1 SGHDT and CDR2 YYEEEE. The CDR3 is 13 amino acids. For the CDR3, the DNA is TGTGCCAGCAGCCCTGCCGCGAGGGCGACCCAGTACTTC. It specifies CASSPAARATQYF.

The gene calls are TRBV27 and TRBJ2-3, with D possibly being TRBD2 (7 bases). There are 14 residues in the CDR3. V was clipped by 8 bases and J by 3 bases, with 15 bases between them. From germline, CDR1 is MNHEY and CDR2 SMNVEV (reference sequence). The CDR3 sequence: CASPMRGGTDTQYF. In DNA, the CDR3 is TGTGCCAGCCCCATGAGGGGGGGAACAGATACGCAGTATTTT.

The chain employs TRBV27 and TRBJ1-1; D possibly corresponds to TRBD1 (6 bases). From germline, CDR1 is MNHEY and CDR2 SMNVEV (reference sequence). With 6 bases removed from V and 4 bases from J, the gap between germline ends came to 12 bases. This CDR3 spans 13 amino acids. This CDR3 reads CASRVLGGTEAFF. DNA of the CDR3: TGTGCCAGCAGAGTTTTAGGGGGCACTGAAGCTTTCTTT.

This chain links TRBV4-2 with TRBJ2-5; 10 bases line up with TRBD2. The CDR3 extends over 14 amino acids. Germline trimming cut 4 bases from V and 5 bases from J; bases unmatched to any gene: 4. Germline V gives CDR1 LGHNA, CDR2 YNFKEQ. As DNA, the CDR3 is TGTGCCAGCAGCCGGACTAGCGGAAGGGAGACCCAGTACTTC. Translating gives CASSRTSGRETQYF.

This chain joins TRBV7-9 and TRBJ1-4; weak D call: TRBD1 (5 bases). The CDR3 totals 15 residues. With 6 bases removed from V and 8 bases from J, the gap between germline ends came to 19 bases. The germline gives CDR1 SEHNR, CDR2 FQNEAQ (reference sequence). CDR3 amino acids: CASSSGLWTNEKLFF. The CDR3 DNA reads as TGTGCCAGCAGTTCCGGACTATGGACAAACGAAAAACTGTTTTTT.

The sample holds one count of this clone. The CDR3 loop reads CASSDSTGRTDTQYF. The CDR3 region has the DNA TGTGCCAGCAGTGACTCGACAGGGAGGACAGATACGCAGTATTTT. The V call is TRBV6-4, the J call TRBJ2-3, with a possible D match to TRBD1 (7 bases). The V gene's germline CDR1 is MRHNA and CDR2 SNTAGT. Trimming stripped 0 bases from V and 3 bases from J, with 10 bases between. The CDR3 has 15 residues.

The J gene is TRBJ1-2, the V gene TRBV2; perhaps TRBD1 as D (5 bases). Trimming cost V 11 bases and J 1 base, with 23 bases left between them. CDR3 length equals 16 residues. The germline V gene has CDR1 SNHLY and CDR2 FYNNEI. The CDR3 DNA reads TGTGCCCCTCTGGGGGACTCAGGGCCCCTTAACTATGGCTACACCTTC. It encodes CAPLGDSGPLNYGYTF.

Turning to this clone: Other DNA sequences of this sample code for an identical CDR3. The chain joins TRBV29-1 to TRBJ2-1; unclear D gene. The germline V gene encodes CDR1 SQVTM and CDR2 ANQGSEA. The CDR3 is 12 residues long. V lost 0 bases, J lost 7 bases, and 7 bases lay in between. The CDR3 coding sequence is TGCAGCGTTGAAGAAGGCGGAAATGAGCAGTTCTTC. Translation gives CSVEEGGNEQFF.